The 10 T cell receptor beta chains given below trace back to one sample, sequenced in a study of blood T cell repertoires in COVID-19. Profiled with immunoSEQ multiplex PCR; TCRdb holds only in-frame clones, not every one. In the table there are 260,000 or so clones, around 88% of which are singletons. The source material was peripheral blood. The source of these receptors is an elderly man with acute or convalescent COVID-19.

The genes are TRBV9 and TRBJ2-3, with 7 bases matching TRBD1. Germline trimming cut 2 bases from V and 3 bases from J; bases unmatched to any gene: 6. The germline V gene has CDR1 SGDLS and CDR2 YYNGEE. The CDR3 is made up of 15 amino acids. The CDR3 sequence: CASSVQGEVTDTQYF. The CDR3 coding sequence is TGTGCCAGCAGCGTCCAGGGGGAAGTAACAGATACGCAGTATTTT.

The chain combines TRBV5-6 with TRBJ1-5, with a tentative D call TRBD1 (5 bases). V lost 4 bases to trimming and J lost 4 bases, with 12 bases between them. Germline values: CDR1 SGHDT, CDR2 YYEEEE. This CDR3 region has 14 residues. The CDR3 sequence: CASSLWGGNQPQHF. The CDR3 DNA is TGTGCCAGCAGCCTGTGGGGGGGAAATCAGCCCCAGCATTTT.

This CDR3 reads CASQRWGSEAFF. CDR3 in DNA: TGTGCCAGTCAGAGGTGGGGCTCGGAAGCTTTCTTT. J is TRBJ1-1 and V is TRBV6-5, with D possibly TRBD1 on 5 matching bases. Looked up from germline, CDR1 is MNHEY and CDR2 is SVGAGI. Trimming cost V 9 bases and J 8 bases, with 16 bases left between them. The CDR3 is made up of 12 amino acids.

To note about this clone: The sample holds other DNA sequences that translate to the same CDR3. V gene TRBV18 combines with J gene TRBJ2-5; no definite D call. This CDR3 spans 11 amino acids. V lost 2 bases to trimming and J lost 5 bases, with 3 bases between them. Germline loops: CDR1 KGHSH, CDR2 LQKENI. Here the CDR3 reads CASSPSETQYF. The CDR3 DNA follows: TGTGCCAGCTCACCATCGGAGACCCAGTACTTC. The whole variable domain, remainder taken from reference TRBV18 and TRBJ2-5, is NAGVMQNPRHLVRRRGQEARLRCSPMKGHSHVYWYRQLPEEGLKFMVYLQKENIIDESGMPKERFSAEFPKEGPSILRIQQVVRGDSAAYFCASSPSETQYFGPGTRLLVL.

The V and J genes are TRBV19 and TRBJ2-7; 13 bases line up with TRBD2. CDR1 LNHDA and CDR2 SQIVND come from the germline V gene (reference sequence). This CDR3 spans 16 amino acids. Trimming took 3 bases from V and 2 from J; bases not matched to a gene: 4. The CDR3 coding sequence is TGTGCCAGTAGTATCTCCGGGACTAGCGGGACCTACGAGCAGTACTTC. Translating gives CASSISGTSGTYEQYF.

CDR3: CAWSGSLTGRQPQHF. CDR3 nucleotides: TGTGCCTGGAGTGGATCCCTGACAGGAAGACAGCCCCAGCATTTT. The chain couples TRBV30 to TRBJ1-5; D is possibly TRBD1 (6 bases). Trimming took 1 base from V and 7 from J, leaving 17 bases between them. Germline CDR1 is GTSNPN and CDR2 is SVGIG (reference sequence). CDR3 length: 15 residues.

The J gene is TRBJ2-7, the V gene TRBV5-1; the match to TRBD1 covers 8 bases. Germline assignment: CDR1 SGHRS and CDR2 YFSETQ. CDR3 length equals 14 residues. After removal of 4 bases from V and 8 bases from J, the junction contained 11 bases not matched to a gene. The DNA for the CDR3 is TGCGCCAGCAGCGGCCAGGGGGCCGGTTCTAAGCAGTACTTC. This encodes CASSGQGAGSKQYF. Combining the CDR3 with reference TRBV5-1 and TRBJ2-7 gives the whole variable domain KAGVTQTPRYLIKTRGQQVTLSCSPISGHRSVSWYQQTPGQGLQFLFEYFSETQRNKGNFPGRFSGRQFSNSRSEMNVSTLELGDSALYLCASSGQGAGSKQYFGPGTRLTVT.

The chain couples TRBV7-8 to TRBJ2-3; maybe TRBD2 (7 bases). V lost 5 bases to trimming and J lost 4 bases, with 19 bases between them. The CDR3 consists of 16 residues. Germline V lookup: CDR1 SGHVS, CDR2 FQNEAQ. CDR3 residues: CASSDLGGHVSDTQYF. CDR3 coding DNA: TGTGCCAGCAGCGATCTCGGGGGGCATGTCTCAGATACGCAGTATTTT.

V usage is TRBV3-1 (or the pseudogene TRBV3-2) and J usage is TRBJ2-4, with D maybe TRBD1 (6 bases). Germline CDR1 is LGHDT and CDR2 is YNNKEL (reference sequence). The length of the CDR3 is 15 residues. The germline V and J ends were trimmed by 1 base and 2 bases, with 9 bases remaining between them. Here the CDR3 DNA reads TGTGCCAGCAGCCAAGTTCAGGGGTCCAAAAACATTCAGTACTTC. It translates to CASSQVQGSKNIQYF.

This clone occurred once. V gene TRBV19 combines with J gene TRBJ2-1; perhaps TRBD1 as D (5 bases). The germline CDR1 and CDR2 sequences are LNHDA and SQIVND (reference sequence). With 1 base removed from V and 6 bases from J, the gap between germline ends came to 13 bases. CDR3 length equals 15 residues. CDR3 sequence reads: CASSIGLGVGNEQFF. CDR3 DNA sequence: TGTGCCAGTAGTATAGGGCTAGGGGTCGGCAATGAGCAGTTCTTC.